These T cell receptor beta chains were read from a single sample in a study of T-cell reconstitution after alpha-beta-depleted transplantation in children. TCRdb redid the calling of the PCR reads with MiXCR, one entry per CDR3 protein. The sample carries roughly 180,000 distinct CDR3 sequences, roughly 15% recorded once. Source: PBMCs from the stem cell graft donor, taken from the stem cell graft. All receptors derive from a human donor who donated a stem cell graft to a child with acute lymphoblastic leukemia. CDR3s include the opening cysteine and the closing phenylalanine or tryptophan. The order of the fields is CDR3 protein, CDR3 DNA, J gene, D gene, V gene, clone size, CDR3 length. The D gene is left open where the match is weak. Expanded clones get a size class; other rows say once, few or many, or leave the size out.

CASSPPGTRDRQETQYF TGTGCCAGCAGCCCACCCGGGACCAGGGACCGTCAAGAGACCCAGTACTTC TRBJ2-5 . TRBV7-6 . 17
CASSLQGSYNEQFF TGTGCCAGCAGTTTGCAGGGGTCCTACAATGAGCAGTTCTTC TRBJ2-1 . TRBV12-3/TRBV12-4 many 14
CASSQGEGYGYTF TGCGCCAGCAGCCAGGGTGAGGGCTATGGCTACACCTTC TRBJ1-2 . TRBV5-1 . 13
CASSRTTSSYNEQFF TGTGCCAGCAGCAGGACGACTAGCAGCTACAATGAGCAGTTCTTC TRBJ2-1 TRBD2 TRBV5-4 many 15
CASGLVRTGPNEKLFF TGTGCTAGTGGTTTGGTACGGACAGGGCCCAATGAAAAACTGTTTTTT TRBJ1-4 TRBD1 TRBV12-5 many 16
CASSYGGRERRQETQYF TGTGCCAGCAGCTATGGGGGGAGGGAACGGAGACAAGAGACCCAGTACTTC TRBJ2-5 TRBD2 TRBV11-2 . 17
CASSLGLSGVTDTQYF TGTGCCAGCAGCTTAGGTCTTAGCGGAGTCACAGATACGCAGTATTTT TRBJ2-3 . TRBV11-2 . 16
CASSIQGVTNEKLFF TGCGCCAGCAGCATCCAAGGGGTGACTAATGAAAAACTGTTTTTT TRBJ1-4 . TRBV5-1 many 15
CASSSDRATDTQYF TGTGCCAGCAGTTCGGACAGGGCTACAGATACGCAGTATTTT TRBJ2-3 TRBD1 TRBV28 few 14
CASSVGAGLAGSEQYF TGTGCCAGCAGCGTAGGAGCCGGACTAGCGGGAAGCGAGCAGTACTTC TRBJ2-7 TRBD2 TRBV11-1 many 16
CASSPYRAEGSEQFF TGTGCCAGCAGTCCGTACAGGGCCGAGGGGAGTGAGCAGTTCTTC TRBJ2-1 . TRBV12-3/TRBV12-4 many 15
CASTFGGDYGYTF TGTGCCAGCACCTTTGGGGGGGACTATGGCTACACCTTC TRBJ1-2 . TRBV6-1 few 13
CASSPRWSGSYEQYF TGCGCCAGCAGCCCTCGGTGGAGCGGGAGCTACGAGCAGTACTTC TRBJ2-7 TRBD2 TRBV5-1 few 15
CASSAMTGNSGNTIYF TGTGCCAGCAGCGCGATGACAGGGAACTCTGGAAACACCATATATTTT TRBJ1-3 TRBD1 TRBV7-8 many 16
CASSFSGRSTDTQYF TGTGCCAGCAGCTTCAGCGGGAGAAGCACAGATACGCAGTATTTT TRBJ2-3 TRBD2 TRBV7-9 many 15
CASTRTGLNTEAFF TGTGCCAGCACCCGGACAGGTTTGAACACTGAAGCTTTCTTT TRBJ1-1 TRBD1 TRBV12-3/TRBV12-4 . 14
CSVEDEGSGGYTF TGCAGCGTTGAAGATGAAGGGTCGGGGGGCTACACCTTC TRBJ1-2 . TRBV29-1 many 13
CASSDSGTLQETQYF TGCGCCAGCAGCGATAGCGGGACCCTCCAAGAGACCCAGTACTTC TRBJ2-5 TRBD2 TRBV5-1 . 15
CASSQPGIEAFF TGCGCCAGCAGCCAGCCAGGAATTGAAGCTTTCTTT TRBJ1-1 . TRBV4-1 . 12
CATSDPGGAGANVLTF TGTGCCACCAGTGATCCTGGGGGCGCTGGGGCCAACGTCCTGACTTTC TRBJ2-6 . TRBV24-1 many 16
CASSSSTGATEAFF TGTGCCAGCAGCTCATCTACAGGGGCCACTGAAGCTTTCTTT TRBJ1-1 TRBD1 TRBV7-9 many 14
CASSPVEGQPQHF TGTGCCAGCAGTCCTGTCGAGGGTCAGCCCCAGCATTTC TRBJ1-5 . TRBV27 . 13
CASSFSGRTTYEQYF TGCGCCAGCAGCTTTTCCGGCAGGACCACCTACGAGCAGTACTTC TRBJ2-7 . TRBV5-1 many 15
CASSQGGNTEDFF TGTGCCAGCAGTCAAGGGGGGAACACTGAAGATTTCTTT TRBJ1-1 . TRBV7-8 . 13
CASSRQTGGTDTQYF TGTGCCAGCAGTAGACAAACAGGGGGAACAGATACGCAGTATTTT TRBJ2-3 TRBD1 TRBV12-3/TRBV12-4 many 15
CASSLRESGTQYF TGTGCCAGCAGTTTGAGGGAATCGGGGACCCAGTACTTC TRBJ2-5 . TRBV12-3/TRBV12-4 . 13
CATSDFGGDRQETQYF TGTGCCACCAGTGATTTCGGAGGAGACAGACAAGAGACCCAGTACTTC TRBJ2-5 . TRBV24-1 many 16
CASSPTSDYEQYF TGTGCCAGCAGCCCCACTAGCGACTACGAGCAGTACTTC TRBJ2-7 TRBD2 TRBV5-8 many 13
CASSLSVPGDTQYF TGCGCCAGCAGTCTTAGCGTACCTGGTGATACGCAGTATTTT TRBJ2-3 . TRBV10-2 many 14
CASSYWREGVGSTDTQYF TGTGCCAGCAGTTATTGGCGGGAGGGCGTTGGGAGCACAGATACGCAGTATTTT TRBJ2-3 TRBD2 TRBV6-5 few 18
CSVGRITDTQYF TGCAGCGTTGGAAGGATCACAGATACGCAGTATTTT TRBJ2-3 . TRBV29-1 many 12
CASSEFTLAGADEQYF TGCGCCAGCAGTGAGTTTACACTAGCGGGAGCGGACGAGCAGTACTTC TRBJ2-7 TRBD2 TRBV10-2 once 16
CSAHSSRSSYNEQFF TGCAGTGCTCACTCTAGTCGTAGCTCCTACAATGAGCAGTTCTTC TRBJ2-1 . TRBV20-1 many 15
CASRRGLAGGGTYNEQFF TGTGCCAGCAGGCGAGGACTAGCGGGAGGAGGGACCTACAATGAGCAGTTCTTC TRBJ2-1 TRBD2 TRBV12-3/TRBV12-4 . 18
CASSGDSGPKQYF TGTGCCAGCAGTGGGGACTCAGGGCCCAAGCAGTACTTC TRBJ2-7 . TRBV12-3/TRBV12-4 many 13
CASSLGMGGETQYF TGTGCCAGCAGCTTAGGGATGGGAGGGGAGACCCAGTACTTC TRBJ2-5 TRBD2 TRBV7-8 many 14
CSGTDRPNTGELFF TGCAGCGGGACTGACAGGCCGAACACCGGGGAGCTGTTTTTT TRBJ2-2 . TRBV29-1 many 14
CASSYKATNEKLFF TGTGCCAGCAGTTACAAAGCAACTAATGAAAAACTGTTTTTT TRBJ1-4 . TRBV6-5 many 14
CASSLTEETQYF TGTGCCAGCAGCCTCACGGAAGAGACCCAGTACTTC TRBJ2-5 . TRBV11-2 . 12
CASSPTSFRETQYF TGCGCCAGCAGCCCTACATCCTTTCGAGAGACCCAGTACTTC TRBJ2-5 . TRBV5-1 many 14
CASSPGFNQPQHF TGTGCCAGCTCCCCGGGATTCAATCAGCCCCAGCATTTT TRBJ1-5 . TRBV25-1 few 13
CASSTGEKKLFF TGTGCCAGCTCGACAGGGGAGAAAAAACTGTTTTTT TRBJ1-4 TRBD1 TRBV6-1 . 12
CASEGTNEKLFF TGTGCCAGCGAGGGAACTAATGAAAAACTGTTTTTT TRBJ1-4 . TRBV28 many 12
CASSLAGLNTDTQYF TGTGCTAGCAGCTTAGCGGGACTGAACACAGATACGCAGTATTTT TRBJ2-3 TRBD2 TRBV7-7 many 15
CASSLAQYGYTF TGTGCCAGCAGCTTAGCGCAGTATGGCTACACCTTC TRBJ1-2 . TRBV7-9 many 12